Each of the 25 T cell receptor beta chains below was sequenced from the same sample in a study of identical twins. TCRdb processed the 5' RACE reads anew with MiXCR; each CDR3 protein has one entry. The sample gives a few hundred thousand distinct CDR3 sequences, more than 6.5% of which show up once; 2.1% is in the top ten. The same sample was also used in a study of yellow fever vaccine responses in identical twins.

Sequenced material: memory (CD45RO+) T cells sorted from blood. The source is a woman between 18 and 29 years old in good health.

This sequence joins TRBV5-6 and TRBJ2-3; 9 bases fit TRBD2. The CDR3 totals 15 residues. Trimming took 4 bases from V and 6 from J; bases not matched to a gene: 9. Germline V gene data show CDR1 as SGHDT and CDR2 as YYEEEE. The DNA for the CDR3 is TGTGCCAGCAGCACGCCGTTAGCGGGGGCCGATACGCAGTATTTT. This codes for CASSTPLAGADTQYF. Filled out from reference TRBV5-6 and TRBJ2-3, the complete variable domain reads DAGVTQSPTHLIKTRGQQVTLRCSPKSGHDTVSWYQQALGQGPQFIFQYYEEEERQRGNFPDRFSGHQFPNYSSELNVNALLLGDSALYLCASSTPLAGADTQYFGPGTRLTVL.

A word on this clonotype: This could be a read error, since a much larger clone is one nucleotide away. The chain joins TRBV5-1 to TRBJ1-6; 8 bases fit TRBD1. The germline gives CDR1 SGHRS, CDR2 YFSETQ. The CDR3 contains 14 residues. The CDR3 reads CASSRTGFNSPPHF. CDR3 bases: TGCGCCAGCAGCAGGACAGGGTTCAATTCACCCCCCCACTTT.

This clonotype appeared many times. The chain couples TRBV13 to TRBJ2-1; 13 bases fit TRBD2. The germline V gene encodes CDR1 PRHDT and CDR2 FYEKMQ (reference sequence). CDR3 length: 20 residues. Unmatched junction bases numbered 13, after V lost 5 bases and J lost 0 bases. The CDR3 is CASSPVGLAGDSSSYNEQFF. The CDR3 region has the DNA TGTGCCAGCAGCCCAGTTGGACTAGCGGGGGACTCTAGCTCCTACAATGAGCAGTTCTTC.

The chain recombines TRBV5-1 with TRBJ2-1; the D call may be TRBD1 or TRBD2 (5 bases each). V shed 1 base and J shed 8 bases, with 22 bases lying between them. This CDR3 comprises 17 residues. Germline V gene lookup returns CDR1 SGHRS and CDR2 YFSETQ. The CDR3 reads CASSLTSGTRAPHEQFF. The CDR3 nucleotides read TGCGCCAGCAGCTTGACCTCCGGGACCCGGGCCCCACATGAGCAGTTCTTC.

V gene TRBV28 combines with J gene TRBJ2-1; D is undetermined. CDR3 size: 13 residues. CDR1 MDHEN and CDR2 SYDVKM come from the germline V gene. The V end lost 7 bases, the J end lost 8 bases, and 15 bases lay between the germline ends. CDR3 DNA sequence: TGTGCCAGCAAGCTGAGGATCGGTGATGAGCAGTTCTTC. It encodes CASKLRIGDEQFF.

This clonotype has a count of ten or more. The gene calls are TRBV12-3 or TRBV12-4 and TRBJ2-1; 8 nucleotides line up with TRBD2. J gave up 1 base and V 3 bases, and 5 bases lay outside the gene matches. The CDR3 is 16 residues long. As DNA, the CDR3 is TGTGCCAGCAGTTTTACGGGCGGGGGGTCCTACAATGAGCAGTTCTTC. It translates to CASSFTGGGSYNEQFF.

The chain employs TRBV6-6 and TRBJ1-1; D is uncertain. The CDR3 is 13 residues long. Trimming removed 2 bases at V and 3 bases at J, with 7 bases between. Germline-derived CDR1 and CDR2 are MNHNY and SVGAGI (reference sequence). CDR3 residues: CASSYGGYTEAFF. The CDR3 DNA follows: TGTGCCAGCAGTTACGGAGGATACACTGAAGCTTTCTTT.

The CDR3 region has the DNA TGTGCCAGCAGCTCCCTTACCGGGACTAGCGGGAGGGCGTACGAGCAGTACTTC. It codes for CASSSLTGTSGRAYEQYF. The rearrangement joins TRBV11-2 to TRBJ2-7; 16 bases align to TRBD2. The CDR3 extends over 18 amino acids. The germline V gene encodes CDR1 SGHAT and CDR2 FQNNGV. The V and J ends lost 4 bases and 4 bases, in that order; junction bases with no gene match: 10.

The chain combines TRBV3-1 with TRBJ2-2; no clear D gene. V lost 2 bases and J lost 2, with 6 bases in between. The germline V gene has CDR1 LGHDT and CDR2 YNNKEL (reference sequence). CDR3 size: 14 residues. The CDR3 nucleotides read TGTGCCAGCAGCCAAAGACCAAACACCGGGGAGCTGTTTTTT. This sequence encodes CASSQRPNTGELFF.

The chain couples TRBV10-2 to TRBJ2-7; D assignment may be TRBD1 or TRBD2 (5 bases each). V was pared by 3 bases and J by 6 bases, with 15 bases between. Germline CDR1 and CDR2: WSHSY and SAAADI. The CDR3 loop spans 14 amino acids. CDR3 in amino acids: CASSEEGRAGEQYV. DNA of the CDR3: TGCGCCAGCAGTGAAGAGGGACGGGCGGGCGAGCAGTACGTC.

This clonotype appeared a few times. V and J are TRBV7-9 and TRBJ2-1, with TRBD1 as a possible D gene (6 bases). V shed 6 bases and J shed 7 bases, with 16 bases lying between them. This CDR3 has 14 amino acids. Germline assignment: CDR1 SEHNR and CDR2 FQNEAQ (reference sequence). In DNA, the CDR3 is TGTGCCAGCAGATCGGATTCCAGGGGTAATGAGCAGTTCTTC. This translates into CASRSDSRGNEQFF.

The chain has TRBV7-6 and TRBJ1-2, with a possible D match to TRBD1 (5 bases). The germline V gene has CDR1 SGHVS and CDR2 FNYEAQ. V lost 5 bases to trimming and J lost 0 bases, with 13 bases between them. The CDR3 has 15 residues. This CDR3 reads CASSPTGTANYGYTF. Here the CDR3 DNA reads TGTGCCAGCAGCCCAACCGGGACGGCTAACTATGGCTACACCTTC.

Only one count was recorded for this clonotype. The V call is TRBV12-3 or TRBV12-4, the J call TRBJ1-1; D might be TRBD1 (5 bases). The CDR3 sequence is 15 residues long. Trimming stripped 4 bases from V and 0 bases from J, with 12 bases between. The CDR3 sequence: CASSSGGYMNTEAFF. Here the CDR3 DNA reads TGTGCCAGCAGTTCGGGGGGGTATATGAACACTGAAGCTTTCTTT.

The chain is built from TRBV9 and TRBJ2-6; no clear D. This CDR3 region has 14 residues. V lost 3 bases and J 4 bases, leaving 8 bases between the germline ends. Germline CDR1 SGDLS, CDR2 YYNGEE. The CDR3 bases are TGTGCCAGCAGCGCCGGCATGGGGGCCAACGTCCTGACTTTC. Its translation is CASSAGMGANVLTF.

This clonotype has only a few counts. The genes are TRBV20-1 and TRBJ2-7, with TRBD1 identical over 7 bases. CDR1 is DFQATT and CDR2 is SNEGSKA in the germline V gene (reference sequence). J gave up 3 bases and V 6 bases, and 17 bases lay outside the gene matches. The CDR3 spans 16 residues. The DNA for the CDR3 is TGCAGTGCCCTAAATCGGAAGGGGGCAGGTTTCTACGAGCAGTACTTC. Protein: CSALNRKGAGFYEQYF.

The chain recombines TRBV28 with TRBJ2-1, with TRBD2 matching 8 bases. The ends lost 6 bases at V and 6 bases at J; junction bases unmatched: 16. This CDR3 contains 17 residues. Germline V gene data show CDR1 as MDHEN and CDR2 as SYDVKM. The CDR3 here is CASSPYLTSAIGNEQFF. CDR3 nucleotides: TGTGCCAGCAGCCCATACTTGACTAGCGCCATAGGCAATGAGCAGTTCTTC.

This sequence joins TRBV7-9 and TRBJ2-1; weak D call: TRBD2 (5 bases). Trimming cost V 0 bases and J 2 bases, with 14 bases left between them. The length of the CDR3 is 17 residues. Germline-derived CDR1 and CDR2 are SEHNR and FQNEAQ (reference sequence). CDR3 coding DNA: TGTGCCAGCAGCTTAGCGCGGGTAGTAGGCACCTACAATGAGCAGTTCTTC. Protein product: CASSLARVVGTYNEQFF.

V gene TRBV20-1 combines with J gene TRBJ1-1; possible D gene TRBD1, 5 bases. V was shortened by 1 base and J by 1 base, with 16 bases between the two germline ends. Germline V gene data show CDR1 as DFQATT and CDR2 as SNEGSKA (reference sequence). The length of the CDR3 is 16 residues. The chain's CDR3 is CSARAPGTARNTEAFF. The CDR3 nucleotides read TGCAGTGCTAGAGCCCCCGGGACTGCCCGGAACACTGAAGCTTTCTTT.

This clonotype turned up a few times. CDR3 sequence reads: CASSLTSGGGSEQFF. Here the CDR3 DNA reads TGTGCCAGCAGTCTGACTAGCGGGGGGGGAAGTGAGCAGTTCTTC. V gene TRBV12-3 or TRBV12-4 combines with J gene TRBJ2-1; 14 bases map to TRBD2. V was clipped by 5 bases and J by 9 bases; unmatched bases: 6. The CDR3 length is 15 residues.

This clonotype was picked up a small number of times. The rearrangement joins TRBV28 to TRBJ2-5, with unresolved D. Trimming pared 3 bases from V and 5 bases from J, leaving 13 bases between. Germline CDR1 reads MDHEN; CDR2 reads SYDVKM. This CDR3 contains 14 residues. The CDR3 is CASSFPRPGETQYF. Written as DNA, the CDR3 is TGTGCCAGCAGTTTTCCCCGGCCCGGGGAGACCCAGTACTTC.

The rearrangement uses TRBV5-6 and TRBJ2-1; weak D call: TRBD2 (6 bases). The CDR3 is made up of 14 amino acids. V lost 4 bases and J 14 bases, leaving 22 bases between the germline ends. CDR1 SGHDT and CDR2 YYEEEE come from the germline V gene. CDR3 nucleotides: TGTGCCAGCAGCCCCGGGGGTGTGGGCGGGTGGGAGTTCTTC. It translates to CASSPGGVGGWEFF.

Only a few counts were recorded for this clonotype. The chain uses TRBV20-1 and TRBJ2-3, with TRBD1 identical over 8 bases. V trimming: 6 bases; J trimming: 1 base; junction bases outside the gene matches: 6. This CDR3 is built from 14 residues. CDR1 is DFQATT, CDR2 SNEGSKA, per germline (reference sequence). Written as DNA, the CDR3 is TGCAGTGCCCCGGACAGGGTCGGCACAGATACGCAGTATTTT. Translation gives CSAPDRVGTDTQYF.

This clonotype was seen at least ten times. The rearrangement links TRBV7-8 to TRBJ2-1; 11 bases align to TRBD2. CDR1 and CDR2 (germline): SGHVS, FQNEAQ. J was trimmed by 3 bases and V by 6 bases; bases with no gene match: 4. This CDR3 has 15 amino acids. The CDR3 DNA reads TGTGCCAGCAGATCAGGACTAGCGGGCTACAATGAGCAGTTCTTC. Protein: CASRSGLAGYNEQFF.

This clonotype was recorded a few times. One end of the junction fails to match germline, which may point to a read error. The genes are TRBV9 and TRBJ2-1, with 10 bases aligning to TRBD2. The CDR3 spans 13 residues. Germline loops: CDR1 SGDLS, CDR2 YYNGEE. Written as DNA, the CDR3 is TGTGCCAGCAGCTCAACTCTAGCGGGAGAGATGATCTTC. As protein: CASSSTLAGEMIF.

The chain combines TRBV11-2 with TRBJ2-7, with TRBD2 as a possible D gene (5 bases). The CDR3 has 13 amino acids. Germline CDR1 SGHAT, CDR2 FQNNGV. Between the trimmed V and J ends, which lost 4 bases and 6 bases, there was a span of 13 bases. CDR3 residues: CASSSLGTFEQYV. The CDR3 bases are TGTGCCAGCAGCTCACTAGGCACGTTCGAGCAGTACGTC.